Listed here are 31 T cell receptor beta chains from one sample, sequenced in a study of blood T cell repertoires in COVID-19. Clones were read by immunoSEQ multiplex PCR, and TCRdb kept only the in-frame ones, dropping some. The table has more than 110,000 clones, around 80% seen once. Sequencing was carried out using peripheral blood. Source of these receptors: a man older than 75 with acute or convalescent COVID-19.

The J gene is TRBJ1-2, the V gene TRBV6-4; no clear D gene. CDR3 length: 12 residues. V was cut by 6 bases and J by 4 bases, with 9 bases left in between. Per the germline V gene, CDR1 is MRHNA and CDR2 is SNTAGT. CDR3 loop: CASSAQSYGYTF. In DNA, the CDR3 is TGTGCCAGCAGCGCACAGAGCTATGGCTACACCTTC.

This clone occurred once. This chain joins TRBV6-4 and TRBJ1-5; D remains ambiguous. V lost 3 bases and J 0 bases, leaving 3 bases between the germline ends. Germline assignment: CDR1 MRHNA and CDR2 SNTAGT. This CDR3 spans 13 amino acids. This chain's CDR3 is CASSEYSNQPQHF. The CDR3 DNA sequence: TGTGCCAGCAGTGAGTATAGCAATCAGCCCCAGCATTTT.

With respect to this clone: Other DNA sequences within the sample encode an identical CDR3. The chain carries TRBV19 and TRBJ2-7; tentatively, D is TRBD2 (5 bases). The CDR3 totals 13 residues. Germline lookup yields CDR1 LNHDA and CDR2 SQIVND (reference sequence). V was clipped by 3 bases and J by 7 bases, with 13 bases between them. The CDR3: CASSMERVGEQYF. Here the CDR3 DNA reads TGTGCCAGTAGTATGGAGAGGGTGGGTGAGCAGTACTTC.

This chain connects TRBV5-1 to TRBJ1-3, with D maybe TRBD1 (5 bases). The ends were cut back, 0 bases at V and 4 bases at J, with 14 bases in the middle. In germline, CDR1 is SGHRS, CDR2 YFSETQ. The CDR3 runs to 16 residues. CDR3 amino acids: CASSLAGLAYGNTIYF. In DNA, the CDR3 is TGCGCCAGCAGCTTGGCAGGGCTAGCGTACGGAAACACCATATATTTT.

This clone was counted between two and nine times. The CDR3 here is CASSLYAGGYTDTQYF. DNA of the CDR3: TGTGCCAGCAGTTTATATGCAGGGGGCTACACAGATACGCAGTATTTT. V and J are TRBV28 and TRBJ2-3; 8 nucleotides line up with TRBD1. The germline gives CDR1 MDHEN, CDR2 SYDVKM. Losses at the gene ends were 1 base for V and 2 bases for J; bases not matched to a gene: 5. CDR3 length: 16 amino acids.

The chain combines TRBV9 with TRBJ2-1; a weak D match, TRBD2 (6 bases). The length of the CDR3 is 15 residues. Germline-derived CDR1 and CDR2 are SGDLS and YYNGEE. Trimming shortened V by 0 bases and J by 0 bases, and 7 bases separated the two germline ends. CDR3 region: CASSVGDFSYNEQFF. The CDR3, as DNA: TGTGCCAGCAGCGTAGGGGACTTCTCCTACAATGAGCAGTTCTTC.

The chain employs TRBV4-3 and TRBJ2-7; 8 bases match TRBD1. The CDR3 totals 15 residues. V lost 5 bases, J lost 4 bases, and 10 bases stayed unmatched. Per the germline V gene, CDR1 is LGHNA and CDR2 is YSLEER. Here the CDR3 DNA reads TGCGCCAGCAGCAACCGGGACAGGCCGTTGTACGAGCAGTACTTC. Its protein product is CASSNRDRPLYEQYF.

The gene calls are TRBV4-2 and TRBJ2-3; D call uncertain. V lost 1 base to trimming and J lost 4 bases, with 6 bases between them. Germline CDR1 and CDR2: LGHNA and YNFKEQ. This CDR3 has 13 amino acids. The CDR3, as DNA: TGTGCCAGCAGCCAAGTCCCTGCAGATACGCAGTATTTT. It translates to CASSQVPADTQYF.

This clone was counted a single time. This sequence joins TRBV5-1 and TRBJ2-7, with 7 positions matching TRBD2. The germline CDR1 and CDR2 sequences are SGHRS and YFSETQ. The CDR3 runs to 14 residues. The trim removed 4 bases at V and 5 bases at J, leaving 9 bases unmatched. DNA of the CDR3: TGCGCCAGCAGCCCTGGGACTAACGCTAACGAGCAGTACTTC. Protein: CASSPGTNANEQYF.

This clone was observed a few times. The chain links TRBV2 to TRBJ1-1, with D possibly matching TRBD1 (6 bases). The CDR3 length is 14 residues. Germline-derived CDR1 and CDR2 are SNHLY and FYNNEI. V dropped 6 bases and J dropped 1 base, with 12 bases sitting between them. CDR3 region: CASRSRTENTEAFF. As DNA, the CDR3 is TGTGCCAGCAGGTCTCGGACAGAGAACACTGAAGCTTTCTTT.

The rearrangement links TRBV28 to TRBJ2-2, with TRBD1 as a possible D gene (7 bases). This CDR3 is 14 amino acids long. Trimming left V 7 bases short and J 4 bases short, with 13 bases between. Germline V gene data show CDR1 as MDHEN and CDR2 as SYDVKM. CDR3 region: CASKLQGGTGELFF. In DNA, the CDR3 is TGTGCCAGCAAACTTCAGGGGGGCACCGGGGAGCTGTTTTTT.

The J gene is TRBJ1-1, the V gene TRBV6-5; TRBD1 matches at 7 bases. CDR1 is MNHEY, CDR2 SVGAGI, per germline. This CDR3 contains 14 residues. V was clipped by 6 bases and J by 4 bases; unmatched bases: 8. CDR3 coding DNA: TGTGCCAGCAGAGGAGTGGCAGGGGGCACTGAAGCTTTCTTT. It specifies CASRGVAGGTEAFF.

This clone appeared a few times. The rearrangement joins TRBV10-3 to TRBJ1-2; D is unclear. V was pared by 2 bases and J by 8 bases, with 12 bases between. Per the germline V gene, CDR1 is ENHRY and CDR2 is SYGVKD. This CDR3 region has 13 residues. The CDR3: CAISERGGLGYTF. CDR3 nucleotides: TGTGCCATCAGTGAGAGAGGAGGGCTAGGCTACACCTTC.

This clone was counted once. The chain combines TRBV15 with TRBJ2-7; tentative D call: TRBD1 (5 bases). This CDR3 region has 14 residues. Trimming removed 2 bases at V and 6 bases at J, with 14 bases between. Germline V lookup: CDR1 LNHNV, CDR2 YYDKDF (reference sequence). As DNA, the CDR3 is TGTGCCACCAGCAGAACCCCGACAGCCCCCGAGCAGTACTTC. Residues: CATSRTPTAPEQYF. Complete variable domain (other parts from reference TRBV15 and TRBJ2-7): DAMVIQNPRYQVTQFGKPVTLSCSQTLNHNVMYWYQQKSSQAPKLLFHYYDKDFNNEADTPDNFQSRRPNTSFCFLDIRSPGLGDTAMYLCATSRTPTAPEQYFGPGTRLTVT.

The sample holds one count of this clone. The chain employs TRBV28 and TRBJ1-2, with D unclear. The CDR3 spans 12 residues. V was clipped by 3 bases and J by 5 bases, with 7 bases between them. The germline gives CDR1 MDHEN, CDR2 SYDVKM. The CDR3 here is CASSLGAYGYTF. The CDR3 DNA reads TGTGCCAGCAGTTTGGGAGCGTATGGCTACACCTTC.

The gene calls are TRBV2 and TRBJ2-3, with D possibly TRBD1 on 5 matching bases. The V gene's germline CDR1 is SNHLY and CDR2 FYNNEI. V was pared by 6 bases and J by 1 base, with 8 bases between. CDR3 length equals 13 residues. Here the CDR3 reads CASSEQGTDTQYF. In DNA form, the CDR3 reads TGTGCCAGCAGCGAACAGGGCACAGATACGCAGTATTTT.

The gene calls are TRBV11-2 and TRBJ2-7, with unresolved D. This CDR3 region has 14 residues. Germline CDR1 reads SGHAT; CDR2 reads FQNNGV. Trimming cost V 2 bases and J 1 base, with 9 bases left between them. CDR3 in amino acids: CASSLRQTSYEQYF. CDR3 DNA sequence: TGTGCCAGCAGCTTACGTCAGACATCCTACGAGCAGTACTTC.

The chain carries TRBV12-3 or TRBV12-4 and TRBJ1-2; TRBD1 aligns across 7 bases. The CDR3 length is 13 residues. The junction had 5 bases not matched to a gene; V was cut back by 6 bases and J by 4 bases. The CDR3 DNA is TGTGCCAGCAGGCGGGACAGCGGCTATGGCTACACCTTC. Its protein product is CASRRDSGYGYTF.

The gene calls are TRBV6-6 and TRBJ1-5, with a weak D call TRBD1 (5 bases). Germline V gives CDR1 MNHNY, CDR2 SVGAGI (reference sequence). This CDR3 contains 14 residues. V dropped 8 bases and J dropped 2 bases, with 13 bases sitting between them. This CDR3 is CASLLGGGNQPQHF. Here the CDR3 DNA reads TGTGCCAGCCTCCTGGGGGGGGGCAATCAGCCCCAGCATTTT.

The chain couples TRBV19 to TRBJ1-1, with 7 positions matching TRBD1. There are 18 residues in the CDR3. Losses at the gene ends were 6 bases for V and 0 bases for J; bases not matched to a gene: 16. Germline assignment: CDR1 LNHDA and CDR2 SQIVND (reference sequence). The CDR3 DNA reads TGTGCCAGTAGCCCGCCCCCCCCGGGACAGAAGTTGAACACTGAAGCTTTCTTT. Translated: CASSPPPPGQKLNTEAFF.

The chain carries TRBV6-2 or TRBV6-3 and TRBJ1-2; 8 nucleotides align to TRBD1. There are 14 residues in the CDR3. Trimming cost V 4 bases and J 4 bases; bases outside gene matches: 5. Germline CDR1 and CDR2: MNHEY and SVGEGT. The chain's CDR3 is CASSSRTGSYGYTF. CDR3 nucleotides: TGTGCCAGCAGTTCGCGGACAGGGAGCTATGGCTACACCTTC.

The rearrangement joins TRBV6-6 to TRBJ2-1, with a possible D match to TRBD2 (5 bases). The germline V and J ends were trimmed by 0 bases and 4 bases, with 10 bases remaining between them. Germline V lookup: CDR1 MNHNY, CDR2 SVGAGI (reference sequence). The CDR3 consists of 15 residues. Here the CDR3 reads CASSYSLVIYNEQFF. The DNA of the CDR3 is TGTGCCAGCAGTTACTCACTAGTTATTTACAATGAGCAGTTCTTC.

The count of this clone is one. The V and J genes are TRBV12-3 or TRBV12-4 and TRBJ1-5, with D unclear. The CDR3 contains 12 residues. Trimming removed 2 bases from V and 7 bases from J, with 6 bases in between. The CDR3 region has the DNA TGTGCCAGCAGTTTATCTCCCCAGCCCCAGCATTTT. Translating it yields CASSLSPQPQHF.

This clone was observed a handful of times. The CDR3, as DNA: TGTGCCAGCAGCGTAAACCGGGGATCCGTGACCCAGTACTTC. Its protein is CASSVNRGSVTQYF. The V and J genes are TRBV7-3 and TRBJ2-5; D possibly corresponds to TRBD2 (5 bases). The CDR3 spans 14 residues. The V end was cut by 5 bases, the J end by 7 bases, with 17 bases between. The V gene's germline CDR1 is SGHTA and CDR2 FQGTGA.

The rearrangement links TRBV27 to TRBJ2-3; D gene ambiguous. CDR3 length: 13 residues. The germline gives CDR1 MNHEY, CDR2 SMNVEV (reference sequence). The V and J ends lost 7 bases and 8 bases respectively, with 16 bases between them. This chain's CDR3 is CASKERAPGTQYF. CDR3 sequence (DNA): TGTGCCAGCAAGGAACGAGCTCCAGGTACGCAGTATTTT.

This clone has only one observation. V and J are TRBV3-1 (or the pseudogene TRBV3-2) and TRBJ2-5; 7 bases match TRBD2. Germline CDR1 and CDR2: LGHDT and YNNKEL (reference sequence). The V and J ends lost 1 base and 2 bases, in that order; junction bases with no gene match: 4. The CDR3 contains 15 residues. The CDR3 loop is CASSQAGGNQETQYF. The CDR3 nucleotides read TGTGCCAGCAGCCAAGCCGGGGGGAATCAAGAGACCCAGTACTTC.

The V gene is TRBV5-6, the J gene TRBJ2-5, with 11 bases that match TRBD2. Looked up from germline, CDR1 is SGHDT and CDR2 is YYEEEE. This CDR3 is built from 16 residues. J was trimmed by 2 bases and V by 4 bases; bases with no gene match: 7. The CDR3 loop reads CASSQGLAGGQETQYF. The CDR3 DNA follows: TGTGCCAGCAGCCAAGGTTTAGCGGGGGGGCAAGAGACCCAGTACTTC.

This clone was observed a single time. V gene TRBV27 combines with J gene TRBJ1-4; D is uncertain. The V end was cut by 3 bases, the J end by 5 bases, with 7 bases between. The CDR3 length is 13 residues. Germline CDR1 MNHEY, CDR2 SMNVEV (reference sequence). The CDR3 is CASSLFRNEKLFF. CDR3 DNA sequence: TGTGCCAGCAGTTTGTTCAGGAATGAAAAACTGTTTTTT.

The CDR3 protein is CASSRTSGVNNEQFF. In DNA form, the CDR3 reads TGTGCCAGCAGCCGGACTAGCGGGGTTAACAATGAGCAGTTCTTC. The rearrangement links TRBV3-1 (or the pseudogene TRBV3-2) to TRBJ2-1; 12 bases map to TRBD2. CDR3 length: 15 residues. Germline-derived CDR1 and CDR2 are LGHDT and YNNKEL (reference sequence). J was trimmed by 5 bases and V by 4 bases; bases with no gene match: 3.

This rearrangement joins TRBV7-2 to TRBJ1-4; the match to TRBD1 covers 8 bases. The V gene's germline CDR1 is SGHTA and CDR2 FQGNSA. The junction had 4 bases not matched to a gene; V was cut back by 4 bases and J by 3 bases. This CDR3 has 15 amino acids. CDR3 sequence reads: CASSSRGPANEKLFF. DNA for the CDR3: TGTGCCAGCAGCTCCAGGGGGCCGGCTAATGAAAAACTGTTTTTT.

The chain recombines TRBV10-3 with TRBJ2-7, with 8 bases fitting TRBD1. The CDR3 spans 17 residues. Germline V CDR1 and CDR2: ENHRY, SYGVKD. J lost 0 bases, V lost 10 bases, and 17 bases had no gene match. The CDR3 loop is CATNPGQEETLSYEQYF. The CDR3 coding sequence is TGTGCCACCAACCCGGGACAGGAGGAGACGCTCTCCTACGAGCAGTACTTC.